What follows is one TCR beta chain and its context. Trimming pared 9 bases from V and 1 base from J, leaving 10 bases between. CDR3 length: 12 residues. CDR1 SGHRS and CDR2 YFSETQ come from the germline V gene. Repertoires were generated with immunoSEQ multiplex PCR, while TCRdb's copy carries only in-frame clones and drops some. The repertoire consists of about 9,000 clones, with approximately 80% occurring once and the leading ten covering around 8%. The record originates from a study of neoadjuvant nivolumab and ipilimumab in lung cancer. Sequences were derived from tumor tissue, sampled after neoadjuvant nivolumab, alone or with ipilimumab, at or shortly before surgery. J is TRBJ1-1 and V is TRBV5-1; D may be TRBD1 (6 bases). This TCR derives from an adult with non-small cell lung cancer. DNA of the CDR3: TGCGCCACGCGGGGGGCGAACACTGAAGCTTTCTTT. This sequence encodes CATRGANTEAFF.